This T cell receptor (beta chain) was sequenced in a study of cytomegalovirus exposure and HLA in healthy donors. PCR was performed using 60 Vbeta and 13 Jbeta primers. Profiling relied on immunoSEQ multiplex PCR, and the TCRdb table lists in-frame clones only, not all of them. The table includes roughly 180,000 clones, around 80% detected once. This clone was seen just once. The sequence derives from a woman aged 25-40 years in good health and CMV-seronegative. Specimen: PBMCs.

In nucleotides, the CDR3 is TGCGCCAGCAGCCAAGAATGGGCAGTTAATCAGCCCCAGCATTTT. The encoded protein is CASSQEWAVNQPQHF. The chain carries TRBV4-1 and TRBJ1-5; no clear D. Trimming removed 0 bases at V and 4 bases at J, with 10 bases between. CDR1 and CDR2 (germline): MGHRA, YSYEKL. The CDR3 extends over 15 amino acids.